This record looks at one T cell receptor beta chain sequence and its context. Its antigen is not known. The data derive from a study of response to subunit inactivated influenza vaccine. The study's findings and limits: There was a suggestion from the authors that each seasonal influenza vaccination recruits few new T cells.

Germline V gene data show CDR1 as SNHLY and CDR2 as FYNNEI. CDR3 length: 15 amino acids. V gave up 8 bases and J gave up 0 bases, with 16 bases separating them. One entry per CDR3 protein results from TCRdb running MiXCR on the RT-PCR reads. The sample contains 750,000 to 850,000 distinct CDR3 sequences, around 20% of which appear only once. The TCR was taken from a man in his forties or fifties who received an inactivated influenza vaccine. The rearrangement uses TRBV2 and TRBJ2-5; D may be TRBD2 (7 bases). This material consisted of PBMCs from blood, taken 4 to 6 days after vaccination. The CDR3 nucleotides are TGTGCCAGCTCGAAGGGGGGGGCAAACCAAGAGACCCAGTACTTC. Protein sequence: CASSKGGANQETQYF.